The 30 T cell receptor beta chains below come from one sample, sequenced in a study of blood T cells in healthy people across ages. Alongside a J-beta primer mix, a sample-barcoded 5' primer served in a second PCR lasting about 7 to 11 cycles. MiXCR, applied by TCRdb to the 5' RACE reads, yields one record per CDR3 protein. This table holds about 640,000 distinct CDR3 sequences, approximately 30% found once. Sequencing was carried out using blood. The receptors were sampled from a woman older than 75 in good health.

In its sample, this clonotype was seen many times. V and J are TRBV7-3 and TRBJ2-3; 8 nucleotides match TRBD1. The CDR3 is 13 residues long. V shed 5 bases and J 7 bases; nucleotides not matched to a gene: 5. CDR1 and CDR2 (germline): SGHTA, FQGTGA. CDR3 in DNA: TGTGCCAGCAGCCAACAGGGGGTAAATACGCAGTATTTT. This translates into CASSQQGVNTQYF.

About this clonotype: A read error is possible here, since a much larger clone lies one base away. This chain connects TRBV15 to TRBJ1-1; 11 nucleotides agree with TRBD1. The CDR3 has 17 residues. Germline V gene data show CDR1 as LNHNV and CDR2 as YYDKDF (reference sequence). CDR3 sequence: CASSSTPSGTGGTEAFF. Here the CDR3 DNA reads TGTGCCTCCAGCAGCACACCCTCCGGGACAGGGGGGACTGAAGCTTTCTTT.

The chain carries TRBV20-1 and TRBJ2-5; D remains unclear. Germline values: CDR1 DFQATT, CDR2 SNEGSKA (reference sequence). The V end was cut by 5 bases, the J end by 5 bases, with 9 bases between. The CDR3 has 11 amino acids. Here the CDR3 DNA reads TGCAGTGCTCTGATCAAGGAGACCCAGTACTTC. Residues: CSALIKETQYF.

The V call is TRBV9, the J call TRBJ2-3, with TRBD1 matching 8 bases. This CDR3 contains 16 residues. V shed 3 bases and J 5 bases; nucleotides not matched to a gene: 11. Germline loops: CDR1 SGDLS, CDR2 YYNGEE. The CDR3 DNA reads TGTGCCAGCAGCGCGGGGACAGGAAGAGGGTTAGATACGCAGTATTTT. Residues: CASSAGTGRGLDTQYF.

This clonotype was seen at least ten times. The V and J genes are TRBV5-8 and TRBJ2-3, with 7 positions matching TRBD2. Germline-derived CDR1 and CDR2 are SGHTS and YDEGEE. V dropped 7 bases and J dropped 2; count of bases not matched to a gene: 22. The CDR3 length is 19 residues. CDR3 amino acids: CASPGGYRSPNRNTDTQYF. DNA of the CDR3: TGTGCCAGCCCGGGGGGTTATAGGTCGCCAAACCGTAACACAGATACGCAGTATTTT.

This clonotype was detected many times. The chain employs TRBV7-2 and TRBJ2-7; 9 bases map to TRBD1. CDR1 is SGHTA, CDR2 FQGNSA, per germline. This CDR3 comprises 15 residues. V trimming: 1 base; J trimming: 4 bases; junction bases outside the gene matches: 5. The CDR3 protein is CASSLEWDRAYEQYF. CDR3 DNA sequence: TGTGCCAGCAGCTTAGAGTGGGACAGGGCTTACGAGCAGTACTTC.

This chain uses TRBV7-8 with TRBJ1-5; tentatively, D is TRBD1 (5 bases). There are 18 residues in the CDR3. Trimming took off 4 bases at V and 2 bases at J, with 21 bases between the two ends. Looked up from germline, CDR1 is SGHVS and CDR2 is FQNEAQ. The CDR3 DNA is TGTGCCAGCAGCTCCTCCAGGGCGCGGGGTGAGCGCAATCAGCCCCAGCATTTT. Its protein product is CASSSSRARGERNQPQHF.

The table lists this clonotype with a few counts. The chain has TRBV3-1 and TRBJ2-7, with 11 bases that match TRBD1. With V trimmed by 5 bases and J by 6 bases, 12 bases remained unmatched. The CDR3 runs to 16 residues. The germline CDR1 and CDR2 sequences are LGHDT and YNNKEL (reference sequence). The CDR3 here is CASSKKIGQGASEQYF. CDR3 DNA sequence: TGTGCCAGCAGCAAAAAAATTGGACAGGGGGCGAGCGAGCAGTACTTC.

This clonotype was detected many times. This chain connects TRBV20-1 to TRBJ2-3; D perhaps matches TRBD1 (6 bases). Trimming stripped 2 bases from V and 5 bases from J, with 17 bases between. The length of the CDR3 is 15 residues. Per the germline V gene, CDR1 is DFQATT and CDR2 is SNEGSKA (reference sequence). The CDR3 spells CSARYLATQGDTQYF. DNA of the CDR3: TGCAGTGCTAGATACTTAGCGACACAGGGAGATACGCAGTATTTT.

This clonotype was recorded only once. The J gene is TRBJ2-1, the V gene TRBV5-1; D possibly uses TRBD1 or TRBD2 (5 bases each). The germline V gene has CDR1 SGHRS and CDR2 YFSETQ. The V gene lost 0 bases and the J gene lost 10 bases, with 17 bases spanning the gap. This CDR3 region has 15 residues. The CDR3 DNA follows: TGCGCCAGCAGCTTGGACGGGGCAGCGGTCGGGGAGCAGTTCTTC. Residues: CASSLDGAAVGEQFF.

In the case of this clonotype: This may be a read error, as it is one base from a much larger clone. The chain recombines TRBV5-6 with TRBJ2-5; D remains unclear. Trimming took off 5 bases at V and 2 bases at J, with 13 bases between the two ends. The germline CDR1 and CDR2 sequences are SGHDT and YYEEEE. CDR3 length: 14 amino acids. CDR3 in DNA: TGTGCCAGCAGTGACGACTGGGGACAAGAGACCCAGTACTTC. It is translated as CASSDDWGQETQYF.

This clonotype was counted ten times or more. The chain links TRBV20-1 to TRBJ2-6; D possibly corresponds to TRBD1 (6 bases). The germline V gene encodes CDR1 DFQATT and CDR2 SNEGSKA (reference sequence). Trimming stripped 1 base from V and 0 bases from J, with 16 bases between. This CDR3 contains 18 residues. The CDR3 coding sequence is TGCAGTGCTAGAGGAAGGACAGAAACTCCCTCTGGGGCCAACGTCCTGACTTTC. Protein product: CSARGRTETPSGANVLTF.

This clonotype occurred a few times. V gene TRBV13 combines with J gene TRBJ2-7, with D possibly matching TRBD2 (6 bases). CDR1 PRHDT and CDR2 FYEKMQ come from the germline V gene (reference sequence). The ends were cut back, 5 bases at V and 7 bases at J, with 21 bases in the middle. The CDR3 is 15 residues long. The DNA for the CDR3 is TGTGCCAGCAGCGCCCAGGGACTGGAAGTCTGGGAGCAGTACTTC. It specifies CASSAQGLEVWEQYF.

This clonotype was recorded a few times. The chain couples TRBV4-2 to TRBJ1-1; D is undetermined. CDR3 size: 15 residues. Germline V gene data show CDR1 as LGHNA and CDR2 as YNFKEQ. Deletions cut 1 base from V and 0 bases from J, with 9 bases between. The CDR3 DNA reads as TGTGCCAGCAGCCAAGTCGGGCAGCTGAACACTGAAGCTTTCTTT. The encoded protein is CASSQVGQLNTEAFF.

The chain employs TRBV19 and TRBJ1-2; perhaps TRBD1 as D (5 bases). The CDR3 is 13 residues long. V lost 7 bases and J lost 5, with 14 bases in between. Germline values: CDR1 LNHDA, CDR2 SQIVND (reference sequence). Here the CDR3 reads CASTTAGPYGYTF. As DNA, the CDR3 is TGTGCCAGTACTACGGCAGGGCCGTATGGCTACACCTTC.

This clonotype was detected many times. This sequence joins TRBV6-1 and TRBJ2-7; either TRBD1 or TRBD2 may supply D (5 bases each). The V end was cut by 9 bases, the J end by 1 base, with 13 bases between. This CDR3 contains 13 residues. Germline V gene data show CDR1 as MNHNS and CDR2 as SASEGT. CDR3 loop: CASRTGRSYEQYF. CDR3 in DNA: TGTGCCAGTCGTACGGGACGATCCTACGAGCAGTACTTC.

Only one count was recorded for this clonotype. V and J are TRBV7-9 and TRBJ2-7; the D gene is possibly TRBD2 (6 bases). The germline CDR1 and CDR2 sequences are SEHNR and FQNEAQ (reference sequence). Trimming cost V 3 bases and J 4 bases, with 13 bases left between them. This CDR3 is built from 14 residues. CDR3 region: CASSFGAGRYEQYF. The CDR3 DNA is TGTGCCAGCAGCTTCGGGGCAGGGAGGTACGAGCAGTACTTC.

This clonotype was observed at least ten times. The CDR3 reads CSVQDRRNQPQHF. The CDR3 coding sequence is TGCAGCGTCCAGGACCGTCGCAATCAGCCCCAGCATTTT. The J gene is TRBJ1-5, the V gene TRBV29-1; D gene ambiguous. The germline V and J ends were trimmed by 6 bases and 2 bases, with 11 bases remaining between them. Germline V gene sequence: CDR1 SQVTM, CDR2 ANQGSEA. This CDR3 has 13 residues.

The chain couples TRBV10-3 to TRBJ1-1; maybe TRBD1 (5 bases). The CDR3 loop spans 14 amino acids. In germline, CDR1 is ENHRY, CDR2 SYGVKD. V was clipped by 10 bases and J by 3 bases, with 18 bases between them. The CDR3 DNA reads TGTGCCACCAAAGGAGGGGTTATCGACACTGAAGCTTTCTTT. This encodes CATKGGVIDTEAFF.

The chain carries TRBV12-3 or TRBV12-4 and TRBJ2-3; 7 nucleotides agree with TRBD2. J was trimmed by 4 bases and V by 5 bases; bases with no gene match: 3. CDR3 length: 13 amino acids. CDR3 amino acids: CASSRRGADTQYF. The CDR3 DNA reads TGTGCCAGCAGTCGCCGGGGGGCAGATACGCAGTATTTT.

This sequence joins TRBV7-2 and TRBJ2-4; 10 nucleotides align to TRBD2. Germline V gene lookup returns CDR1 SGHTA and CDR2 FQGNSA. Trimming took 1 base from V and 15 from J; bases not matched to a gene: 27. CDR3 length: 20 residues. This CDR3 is CASSLDGRRASGGEWGERYF. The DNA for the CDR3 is TGTGCCAGCAGCTTAGATGGGCGCAGGGCTAGCGGGGGTGAATGGGGTGAGCGGTACTTC.

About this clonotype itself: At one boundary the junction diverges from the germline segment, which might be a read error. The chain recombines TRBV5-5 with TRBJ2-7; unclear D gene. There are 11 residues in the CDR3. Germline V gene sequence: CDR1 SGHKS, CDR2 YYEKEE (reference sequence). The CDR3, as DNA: TGTGCCAGCAGCGAGACTCGGGCCAGTCCCTTC. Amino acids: CASSETRASPF.

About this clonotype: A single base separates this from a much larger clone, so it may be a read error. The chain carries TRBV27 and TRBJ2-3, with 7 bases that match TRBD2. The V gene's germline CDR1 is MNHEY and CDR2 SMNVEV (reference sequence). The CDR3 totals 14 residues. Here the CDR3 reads CTSSLRGVTDTQYF. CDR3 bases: TGTACCAGCAGTTTACGGGGGGTCACAGATACGCAGTATTTT.

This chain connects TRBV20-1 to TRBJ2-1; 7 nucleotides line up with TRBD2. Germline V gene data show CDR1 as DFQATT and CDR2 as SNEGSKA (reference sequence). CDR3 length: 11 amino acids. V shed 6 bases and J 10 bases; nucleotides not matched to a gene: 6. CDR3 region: CSARDYGEQFF. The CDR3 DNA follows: TGCAGTGCCCGGGACTATGGGGAGCAGTTCTTC.

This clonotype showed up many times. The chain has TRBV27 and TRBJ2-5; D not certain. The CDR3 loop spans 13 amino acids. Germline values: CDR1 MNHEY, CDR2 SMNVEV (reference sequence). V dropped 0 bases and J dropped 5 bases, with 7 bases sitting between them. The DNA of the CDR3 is TGTGCCAGCAGTTTATCCCGCAGGGAGACCCAGTACTTC. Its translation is CASSLSRRETQYF.

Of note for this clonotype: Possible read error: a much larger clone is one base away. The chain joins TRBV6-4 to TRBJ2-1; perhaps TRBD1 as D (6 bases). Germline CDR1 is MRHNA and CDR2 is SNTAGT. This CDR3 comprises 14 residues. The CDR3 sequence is CASRDSFRGREQFF. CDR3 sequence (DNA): TGTGCCAGCAGGGACTCCTTCAGGGGTAGGGAGCAGTTCTTC.

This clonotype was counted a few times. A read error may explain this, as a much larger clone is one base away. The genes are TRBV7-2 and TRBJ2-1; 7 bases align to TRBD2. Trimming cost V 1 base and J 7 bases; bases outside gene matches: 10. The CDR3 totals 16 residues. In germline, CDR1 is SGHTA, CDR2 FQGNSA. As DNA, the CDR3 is TGTGCCAGCAGCTTAGGGGGAGGGGTTCAAGGGAATGAGCAGTTCTTC. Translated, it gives CASSLGGGVQGNEQFF.

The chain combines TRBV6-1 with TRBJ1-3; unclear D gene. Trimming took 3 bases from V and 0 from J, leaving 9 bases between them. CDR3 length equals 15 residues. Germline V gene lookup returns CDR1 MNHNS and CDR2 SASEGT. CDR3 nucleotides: TGTGCCAGCAGTGAGAGGCTGCTCTCTGGAAACACCATATATTTT. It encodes CASSERLLSGNTIYF.

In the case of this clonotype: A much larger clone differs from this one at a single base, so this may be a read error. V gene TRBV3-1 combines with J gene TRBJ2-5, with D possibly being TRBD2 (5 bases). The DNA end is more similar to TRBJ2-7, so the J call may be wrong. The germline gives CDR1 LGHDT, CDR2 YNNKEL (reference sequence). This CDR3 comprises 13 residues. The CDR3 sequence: CASSRVGRGEQYF. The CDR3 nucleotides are TGTGCCAGCAGCCGAGTCGGTCGGGGCGAGCAGTACTTC.

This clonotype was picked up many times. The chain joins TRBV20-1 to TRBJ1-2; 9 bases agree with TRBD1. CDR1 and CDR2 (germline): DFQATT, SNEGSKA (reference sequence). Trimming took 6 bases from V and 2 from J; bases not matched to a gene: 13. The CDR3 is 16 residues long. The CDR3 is CSAPGQGNRENYGYTF. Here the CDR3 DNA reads TGCAGTGCCCCGGGACAGGGTAATCGTGAGAACTATGGCTACACCTTC.